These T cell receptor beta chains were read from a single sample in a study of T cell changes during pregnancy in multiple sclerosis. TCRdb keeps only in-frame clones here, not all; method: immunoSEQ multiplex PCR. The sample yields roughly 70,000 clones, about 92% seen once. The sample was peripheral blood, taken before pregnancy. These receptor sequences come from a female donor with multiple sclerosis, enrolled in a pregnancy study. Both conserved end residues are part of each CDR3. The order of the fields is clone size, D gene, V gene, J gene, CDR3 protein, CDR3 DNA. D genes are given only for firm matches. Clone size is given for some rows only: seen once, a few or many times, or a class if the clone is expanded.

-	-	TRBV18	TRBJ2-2	CASSPLAQGSTGELFF	TGTGCCAGCTCACCCCTTGCCCAGGGATCAACCGGGGAGCTGTTTTTT
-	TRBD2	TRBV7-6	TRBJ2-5	CASSKGTSGRGETQYF	TGTGCCAGCAGCAAAGGGACTAGCGGGAGAGGTGAGACCCAGTACTTC
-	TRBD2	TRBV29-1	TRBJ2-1	CSVAGRGYNEQFF	TGCAGCGTTGCGGGGCGGGGGTACAATGAGCAGTTCTTC
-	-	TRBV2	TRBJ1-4	CASRAGIEEKLFF	TGTGCCAGCAGGGCAGGGATAGAAGAAAAACTGTTTTTT
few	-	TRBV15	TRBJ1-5	CATSRDTTTPQPQHF	TGTGCCACCAGCAGAGATACGACTACTCCTCAGCCCCAGCATTTT
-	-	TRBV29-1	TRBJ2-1	CSVEGHEQFF	TGCAGCGTTGAGGGGCATGAGCAGTTCTTC
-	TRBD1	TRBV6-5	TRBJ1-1	CASSYVGQVGEAFF	TGTGCCAGCAGTTACGTCGGACAGGTCGGTGAAGCTTTCTTT
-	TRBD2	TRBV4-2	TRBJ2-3	CASSQGASGTSTDTQYF	TGTGCCAGCAGCCAAGGGGCTAGCGGGACTAGCACAGATACGCAGTATTTT
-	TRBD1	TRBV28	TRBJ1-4	CASSFSGQGGEKLFF	TGTGCCAGCAGTTTTTCTGGACAGGGAGGAGAAAAACTGTTTTTT
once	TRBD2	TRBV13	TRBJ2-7	CASSLGLGATSGISYEQYF	TGTGCCAGCAGCTTAGGCCTGGGAGCGACTAGCGGGATTTCCTACGAGCAGTACTTC
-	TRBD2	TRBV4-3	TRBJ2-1	CASSHTSGRAYNEQFF	TGCGCCAGCAGCCATACTAGCGGGAGGGCCTACAATGAGCAGTTCTTC
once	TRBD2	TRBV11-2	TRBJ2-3	CASSLVSSSGLDTQYF	TGTGCCAGCAGCTTAGTATCGTCTAGCGGGCTGGATACGCAGTATTTT
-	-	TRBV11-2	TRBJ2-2	CASSLVPTNTGELFF	TGTGCCAGCAGCTTAGTACCTACGAACACCGGGGAGCTGTTTTTT
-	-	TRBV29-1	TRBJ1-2	CSVGKTGLDGYTF	TGCAGCGTTGGAAAAACAGGGCTCGACGGCTACACCTTC
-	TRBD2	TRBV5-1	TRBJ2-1	CASSHELAGGSNEQFF	TGCGCCAGCAGCCACGAACTAGCGGGAGGCTCTAATGAGCAGTTCTTC
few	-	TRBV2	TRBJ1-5	CASSESWTAKNQPQHF	TGTGCCAGCAGTGAGTCTTGGACAGCAAAAAATCAGCCCCAGCATTTT
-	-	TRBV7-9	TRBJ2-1	CASTPHLDYTYNEQFF	TGTGCCAGCACCCCCCACTTGGACTACACCTACAATGAGCAGTTCTTC
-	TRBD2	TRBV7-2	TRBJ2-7	CASSLGSGAYEQYF	TGTGCCAGCAGCTTAGGTAGCGGGGCCTACGAGCAGTACTTC
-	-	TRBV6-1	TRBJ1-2	CASSEASGVYGYTF	TGTGCCAGCAGTGAAGCGTCGGGAGTCTATGGCTACACCTTC
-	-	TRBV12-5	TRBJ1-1	CASGLSGRQNTEAFF	TGTGCTAGTGGTTTATCAGGGCGGCAGAACACTGAAGCTTTCTTT
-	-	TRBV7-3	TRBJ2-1	CASSLGWTVYNEQFF	TGTGCCAGCAGCCTAGGATGGACAGTATACAATGAGCAGTTCTTC
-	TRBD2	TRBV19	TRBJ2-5	CASSIGLGLVGETQYF	TGTGCCAGTAGTATTGGATTGGGACTAGTCGGAGAGACCCAGTACTTC
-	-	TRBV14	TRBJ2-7	CASSQGGSGAGYEQYF	TGTGCCAGCAGCCAAGGAGGGAGCGGTGCCGGCTACGAGCAGTACTTC
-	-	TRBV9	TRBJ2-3	CASRATPSSGTQYF	TGTGCCAGCAGAGCAACCCCGAGCTCGGGTACGCAGTATTTT
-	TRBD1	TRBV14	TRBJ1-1	CASSQDKGQGRSTEAFF	TGTGCCAGCAGCCAAGATAAGGGACAGGGGAGAAGCACTGAAGCTTTCTTT
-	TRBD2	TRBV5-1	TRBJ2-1	CASSYSGRAFDEQFF	TGCGCCAGCAGCTATAGCGGGAGGGCCTTCGATGAGCAGTTCTTC
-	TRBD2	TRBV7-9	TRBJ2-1	CASSPTSGRTYNEQFF	TGTGCCAGCAGCCCGACTAGCGGTCGGACCTACAATGAGCAGTTCTTC
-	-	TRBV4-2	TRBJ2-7	CASSQGSARGPEQYF	TGTGCCAGCAGCCAAGGTAGTGCCAGGGGCCCCGAGCAGTACTTC
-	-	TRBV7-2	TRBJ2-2	CASSLARGELFF	TGTGCCAGCAGCTTAGCGCGAGGGGAGCTGTTTTTT
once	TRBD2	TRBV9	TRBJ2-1	CASSVQAGLHSSYNEQFF	TGTGCCAGCAGCGTGCAAGCGGGACTACACAGCTCCTACAATGAGCAGTTCTTC
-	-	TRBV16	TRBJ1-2	CASSPQSDSYGYTF	TGTGCCAGCAGCCCCCAGTCTGACTCTTATGGCTACACCTTC
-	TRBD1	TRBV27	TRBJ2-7	CASIQGAEQYF	TGTGCCAGCATACAGGGGGCCGAGCAGTACTTC
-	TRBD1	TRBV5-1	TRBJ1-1	CASSHGQAESTEAFF	TGCGCCAGCAGCCACGGACAGGCGGAAAGCACTGAAGCTTTCTTT
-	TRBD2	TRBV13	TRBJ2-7	CASSSREDAYEQYF	TGTGCCAGCAGCTCGCGGGAGGATGCCTACGAGCAGTACTTC
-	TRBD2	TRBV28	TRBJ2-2	CASSLGLAVLNTGELFF	TGTGCCAGCAGTCTCGGACTAGCGGTTTTGAACACCGGGGAGCTGTTTTTT
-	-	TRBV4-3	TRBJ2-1	CASSQEFSSYNEQFF	TGCGCCAGCAGCCAGGAGTTTAGCTCCTACAATGAGCAGTTCTTC
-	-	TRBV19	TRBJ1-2	CARDLGYTF	TGTGCCAGGGACTTGGGCTACACCTTC
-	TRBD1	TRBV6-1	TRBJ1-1	CASSAGQGTEAFF	TGTGCCAGCAGTGCCGGACAGGGAACTGAAGCTTTCTTT
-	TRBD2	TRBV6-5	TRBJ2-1	CASSYGGLAGVNEQFF	TGTGCCAGCAGTTACGGAGGACTAGCTGGCGTAAATGAGCAGTTCTTC
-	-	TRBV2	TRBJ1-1	CASHQQQWVNTEAFF	TGTGCCAGCCATCAGCAACAGTGGGTGAACACTGAAGCTTTCTTT